The 10 T cell receptor beta chains below were found in one sample sequenced in a study of radiation and T cells in renal cell carcinoma. Noted time point: baseline pretreatment blood. Treatment reported: 15 Gy SBRT to primary tumor, nephrectomy 4 weeks later. Some clones are missing from TCRdb's copy, which holds only in-frame ones; the method was immunoSEQ multiplex PCR. The sample gives around 160,000 clones, about 88% of which show up once; roughly 4.1% is in the top ten. Sample: blood, taken from a patient whose treatment included radiotherapy and nephrectomy. Receptor source: a woman aged 70 to 79 with renal cell carcinoma.

The rearrangement links TRBV5-4 to TRBJ1-1; TRBD1 might be the D (5 bases). In germline, CDR1 is SGHNT, CDR2 YYREEE (reference sequence). Between the trimmed V and J ends, which lost 4 bases and 0 bases, there was a span of 10 bases. The CDR3 loop spans 14 amino acids. CDR3 sequence reads: CASSPGLLNTEAFF. Written as DNA, the CDR3 is TGTGCCAGCAGCCCGGGACTGCTGAACACTGAAGCTTTCTTT.

The J gene is TRBJ1-2, the V gene TRBV7-9; D unresolved. The CDR3 contains 11 residues. Trimming removed 2 bases at V and 6 bases at J, with 4 bases between. In germline, CDR1 is SEHNR, CDR2 FQNEAQ (reference sequence). The CDR3 loop is CASSLQHGYTF. CDR3 nucleotides: TGTGCCAGCAGCTTACAGCATGGCTACACCTTC. The complete variable domain, with remaining parts taken from reference TRBV7-9 and TRBJ1-2, reads DTGVSQNPRHKITKRGQNVTFRCDPISEHNRLYWYRQTLGQGPEFLTYFQNEAQLEKSRLLSDRFSAERPKGSFSTLEIQRTEQGDSAMYLCASSLQHGYTFGSGTRLTVV.

The chain employs TRBV5-1 and TRBJ2-7, with D perhaps matching TRBD1 (8 bases). The CDR3 sequence is 15 residues long. V was pared by 3 bases and J by 5 bases, with 18 bases between. Germline assignment: CDR1 SGHRS and CDR2 YFSETQ. CDR3 loop: CASSSGGQGANEQYF. The CDR3 DNA follows: TGCGCCAGCAGCTCCGGGGGGCAGGGGGCGAACGAGCAGTACTTC.

This clone was counted a single time. V usage is TRBV6-5 and J usage is TRBJ2-1; a weak D match, TRBD2 (5 bases). The CDR3 totals 14 residues. The germline V gene has CDR1 MNHEY and CDR2 SVGAGI. V gave up 2 bases and J gave up 5 bases, with 10 bases separating them. The CDR3 DNA reads as TGTGCCAGCAGTTACGGAGCGGCACACAATGAGCAGTTCTTC. Protein product: CASSYGAAHNEQFF.

J is TRBJ2-5 and V is TRBV5-4, with TRBD2 matching over 8 bases. This CDR3 contains 13 residues. With 3 bases clipped from V and 6 bases from J, the junction kept 4 bases outside the gene matches. Germline CDR1 SGHNT, CDR2 YYREEE (reference sequence). Here the CDR3 reads CASSSGLAQTQYF. The CDR3 DNA is TGTGCCAGCAGCTCTGGACTAGCCCAGACCCAGTACTTC.

V gene TRBV5-4 combines with J gene TRBJ1-5, with a weak D call TRBD1 (6 bases). Trimming removed 0 bases from V and 6 bases from J, with 10 bases in between. The CDR3 spans 14 residues. The germline V gene has CDR1 SGHNT and CDR2 YYREEE (reference sequence). Here the CDR3 reads CASSLAGDGQPQHF. The CDR3 DNA follows: TGTGCCAGCAGCTTGGCAGGGGATGGTCAGCCCCAGCATTTT.

This chain joins TRBV30 and TRBJ1-1; TRBD1 matches 8 bases. Germline V gene lookup returns CDR1 GTSNPN and CDR2 SVGIG (reference sequence). V dropped 8 bases and J dropped 1; count of bases not matched to a gene: 3. The CDR3 loop spans 12 amino acids. The CDR3 here is CAHDRGNTEAFF. The CDR3, as DNA: TGTGCCCACGACAGGGGGAACACTGAAGCTTTCTTT.

The rearrangement joins TRBV19 to TRBJ2-3; 9 bases agree with TRBD2. V lost 4 bases to trimming and J lost 14 bases; unmatched junction nucleotides: 7. CDR3 length: 12 amino acids. The germline V gene has CDR1 LNHDA and CDR2 SQIVND (reference sequence). The CDR3 sequence: CASSTSGTNAYF. The CDR3, as DNA: TGTGCCAGTAGTACTAGCGGGACAAATGCGTATTTT.

This clone appeared a single time. The chain carries TRBV9 and TRBJ2-5; D uncertain. The V gene's germline CDR1 is SGDLS and CDR2 YYNGEE. Trimming removed 0 bases at V and 5 bases at J, with 11 bases between. This CDR3 contains 14 residues. CDR3 loop: CASSVAAPSETQYF. CDR3 sequence (DNA): TGTGCCAGCAGCGTAGCAGCCCCTTCGGAGACCCAGTACTTC.

The chain uses TRBV29-1 and TRBJ1-2; D call uncertain. Trimming pared 0 bases from V and 0 bases from J, leaving 8 bases between. CDR3 size: 14 residues. Looked up from germline, CDR1 is SQVTM and CDR2 is ANQGSEA. CDR3 coding DNA: TGCAGCGTTGAAGATGATGTGGCTAACTATGGCTACACCTTC. Protein product: CSVEDDVANYGYTF.